This entry lists 30 T cell receptor beta chains sequenced from one sample in a study of T cell responses to AZD1222 COVID-19 vaccine. Generated by immunoSEQ multiplex PCR, the TCRdb table keeps only in-frame clones and is missing some. The sample has 150,000 to 200,000 clones, 94% seen once; the top ten hold 0.64%. The sample was peripheral blood, taken on day 0 of AZD1222 vaccination. These TCRs come from an adult in good health.

There are a few counts of this clone. This chain's CDR3 is CASSQDGESYNEQFF. The CDR3 region has the DNA TGTGCCAGCAGCCAAGATGGTGAGTCCTACAATGAGCAGTTCTTC. The chain carries TRBV3-1 (or the pseudogene TRBV3-2) and TRBJ2-1; D is ambiguous. CDR3 length equals 15 residues. Germline CDR1 LGHDT, CDR2 YNNKEL (reference sequence). Trimming left V 0 bases short and J 1 base short, with 7 bases between.

The chain joins TRBV28 to TRBJ1-5, with 7 bases identical to TRBD1. The V segment lost 8 bases and the J segment 13 bases; nucleotides outside the gene matches: 8. CDR1 is MDHEN, CDR2 SYDVKM, per germline. This CDR3 region has 11 residues. The chain's CDR3 is CASSGGLIQHF. CDR3 coding DNA: TGTGCCAGCTCAGGGGGATTGATTCAGCATTTT.

This sequence joins TRBV30 and TRBJ1-1, with TRBD1 as a possible D gene (6 bases). Trimming pared 3 bases from V and 1 base from J, leaving 9 bases between. Germline V gene data show CDR1 as GTSNPN and CDR2 as SVGIG (reference sequence). The CDR3 has 13 residues. The CDR3 DNA sequence: TGTGCCTGGAGGGCGACAGGGAACACTGAAGCTTTCTTT. This sequence encodes CAWRATGNTEAFF.

The rearrangement uses TRBV28 and TRBJ1-6, with D possibly being TRBD1 (5 bases). The CDR3 consists of 15 residues. Deletions cut 4 bases from V and 7 bases from J, with 14 bases between. The germline V gene encodes CDR1 MDHEN and CDR2 SYDVKM. DNA for the CDR3: TGTGCCAGCAGTTACGGGGAAAGGGGCAATTCACCCCTCCACTTT. Amino acid sequence: CASSYGERGNSPLHF.

This clone was seen a single time. The chain carries TRBV7-8 and TRBJ1-1; D may be TRBD1 (6 bases). The V end lost 5 bases, the J end lost 0 bases, and 16 bases lay between the germline ends. This CDR3 is built from 16 residues. The germline CDR1 and CDR2 sequences are SGHVS and FQNEAQ. The CDR3 is CASSPAGGQLNTEAFF. DNA for the CDR3: TGTGCCAGCAGCCCTGCGGGGGGGCAGCTGAACACTGAAGCTTTCTTT.

The rearrangement links TRBV7-9 to TRBJ1-4; D not resolved. Germline CDR1 reads SEHNR; CDR2 reads FQNEAQ (reference sequence). V was trimmed by 3 bases and J by 3 bases, leaving 8 bases between them. The CDR3 has 14 residues. CDR3 residues: CASSFDVANEKLFF. The CDR3 DNA sequence: TGTGCCAGCAGCTTCGACGTAGCTAATGAAAAACTGTTTTTT.

V and J are TRBV14 and TRBJ1-2; tentative D call: TRBD1 (6 bases). Trimming took off 2 bases at V and 7 bases at J, with 17 bases between the two ends. This CDR3 region has 15 residues. CDR1 is SGHDN and CDR2 is FVKESK in the germline V gene. CDR3 nucleotides: TGTGCCAGCAGCCAACACGTCAGGGGCGCGAGTGGCTACACCTTC. It is translated as CASSQHVRGASGYTF.

The chain has TRBV2 and TRBJ2-3, with D possibly TRBD1 on 5 matching bases. Deletions cut 5 bases from V and 0 bases from J, with 12 bases between. This CDR3 has 15 residues. The germline CDR1 and CDR2 sequences are SNHLY and FYNNEI. CDR3 bases: TGTGCCAGCAGTTCTACAGGCGCTAGCACAGATACGCAGTATTTT. Encoded protein: CASSSTGASTDTQYF.

The V and J genes are TRBV7-9 and TRBJ2-2; D possibly corresponds to TRBD2 (5 bases). Deletions cut 5 bases from V and 5 bases from J, with 24 bases between. The CDR3 spans 18 residues. Looked up from germline, CDR1 is SEHNR and CDR2 is FQNEAQ (reference sequence). The CDR3 region is CASSPLARAGVVTGELFF. The DNA for the CDR3 is TGTGCCAGCAGCCCCTTAGCGAGGGCCGGTGTCGTAACCGGGGAGCTGTTTTTT.

The chain couples TRBV11-2 to TRBJ1-1; D uncertain. V gave up 1 base and J gave up 1 base, with 7 bases separating them. Germline V gene sequence: CDR1 SGHAT, CDR2 FQNNGV. This CDR3 has 14 residues. This CDR3 is CASSLVPGNTEAFF. The DNA for the CDR3 is TGTGCCAGCAGCTTAGTCCCAGGGAACACTGAAGCTTTCTTT.

The CDR3 region is CASSETRGGTGDYSNQPQHF. For the CDR3, the DNA is TGTGCCAGCAGTGAAACCAGGGGGGGGACAGGGGATTATAGCAATCAGCCCCAGCATTTT. The chain is built from TRBV2 and TRBJ1-5, with 10 bases aligning to TRBD1. J gave up 0 bases and V 2 bases, and 13 bases lay outside the gene matches. CDR3 length: 20 amino acids. The germline V gene has CDR1 SNHLY and CDR2 FYNNEI.

The chain uses TRBV2 and TRBJ1-4, with 8 bases matching TRBD1. V trimming: 8 bases; J trimming: 6 bases; junction bases outside the gene matches: 8. The CDR3 consists of 14 residues. Germline V gene data show CDR1 as SNHLY and CDR2 as FYNNEI. CDR3 bases: TGTGCCAGCGGATCCGACAGGGGTGATGAAAAACTGTTTTTT. This codes for CASGSDRGDEKLFF.

The chain carries TRBV28 and TRBJ1-6; D gene unclear. This CDR3 contains 13 residues. CDR1 and CDR2 (germline): MDHEN, SYDVKM. Trimming took 4 bases from V and 6 from J, leaving 7 bases between them. This CDR3 reads CASSSSGNSPLHF. The CDR3 bases are TGTGCCAGCAGTTCCTCCGGTAATTCACCCCTCCACTTT.

The CDR3 bases are TGTGCCAGCAGTTTAGGACCCCGGGACCCGAGGGGCACTGAAGCTTTCTTT. As protein: CASSLGPRDPRGTEAFF. The chain couples TRBV28 to TRBJ1-1; D might be TRBD1 (5 bases). CDR1 MDHEN and CDR2 SYDVKM come from the germline V gene. This CDR3 spans 17 amino acids. With 2 bases removed from V and 4 bases from J, the gap between germline ends came to 20 bases.

The chain employs TRBV7-9 and TRBJ2-3; 8 bases match TRBD1. Germline V gives CDR1 SEHNR, CDR2 FQNEAQ (reference sequence). The CDR3 runs to 16 residues. J lost 2 bases, V lost 5 bases, and 9 bases had no gene match. In DNA form, the CDR3 reads TGTGCCAGCAGCCCTAGGGGCAGGGGGCTCACAGATACGCAGTATTTT. Amino acids: CASSPRGRGLTDTQYF.

The chain has TRBV5-4 and TRBJ1-2; tentative D call: TRBD1 (5 bases). The CDR3 has 14 residues. CDR1 is SGHNT and CDR2 is YYREEE in the germline V gene (reference sequence). V was trimmed by 4 bases and J by 4 bases, leaving 14 bases between them. In nucleotides, the CDR3 is TGTGCCAGCAGCACCGGGACGGACCCCTATGGCTACACCTTC. Amino acids: CASSTGTDPYGYTF. Together with reference TRBV5-4 and TRBJ1-2, the CDR3 gives the full variable domain: ETGVTQSPTHLIKTRGQQVTLRCSSQSGHNTVSWYQQALGQGPQFIFQYYREEENGRGNFPPRFSGLQFPNYSSELNVNALELDDSALYLCASSTGTDPYGYTFGSGTRLTVV.

The table lists this clone with a count of one. The rearrangement links TRBV30 to TRBJ1-4; unclear D gene. V gave up 2 bases and J gave up 7 bases, with 11 bases separating them. This CDR3 region has 13 residues. From germline, CDR1 is GTSNPN and CDR2 SVGIG (reference sequence). CDR3 protein: CAWSLPNGEKLFF. The CDR3 region has the DNA TGTGCCTGGAGTCTGCCCAATGGTGAAAAACTGTTTTTT.

The chain carries TRBV5-1 and TRBJ2-1; 9 nucleotides align to TRBD1. CDR3 length: 16 amino acids. Germline V lookup: CDR1 SGHRS, CDR2 YFSETQ. After removal of 3 bases from V and 10 bases from J, the junction contained 14 bases not matched to a gene. CDR3 amino acids: CASSSQPGQGFGEQFF. The CDR3 DNA is TGCGCCAGCAGCTCTCAGCCGGGACAGGGATTCGGCGAGCAGTTCTTC.

V and J are TRBV2 and TRBJ1-1, with 7 bases lining up with TRBD1. Germline V gene lookup returns CDR1 SNHLY and CDR2 FYNNEI. J gave up 2 bases and V 6 bases, and 9 bases lay outside the gene matches. This CDR3 contains 15 residues. The CDR3 here is CASRPGQDPNTEAFF. The CDR3 nucleotides are TGTGCCAGCAGGCCTGGACAGGATCCAAACACTGAAGCTTTCTTT.

This clone was seen a few times. The V gene is TRBV28, the J gene TRBJ2-6, with D possibly called TRBD1 or TRBD2 (5 bases each). Germline V gene data show CDR1 as MDHEN and CDR2 as SYDVKM. The CDR3 is made up of 16 amino acids. Trimming stripped 5 bases from V and 4 bases from J, with 15 bases between. CDR3 nucleotide sequence: TGTGCCAGCAGTCCGGGACCCCTCGAAGGGGCCAACGTCCTGACTTTC. Its protein product is CASSPGPLEGANVLTF.

The J gene is TRBJ1-1, the V gene TRBV25-1; a possible D gene is TRBD1 (5 bases). Germline CDR1 reads MGHDK; CDR2 reads SYGVNS. The CDR3 is 14 residues long. V was trimmed by 0 bases and J by 8 bases, leaving 13 bases between them. The CDR3 reads CASSEYGAGREAFF. The CDR3 DNA reads TGTGCCAGCAGTGAATATGGGGCAGGGAGGGAAGCTTTCTTT.

This chain links TRBV12-3 or TRBV12-4 with TRBJ1-4; no clear D gene. This CDR3 has 13 residues. With 1 base removed from V and 7 bases from J, the gap between germline ends came to 7 bases. The CDR3 nucleotides are TGTGCCAGCAGTTTAGGCCCGCTTGAAAAACTGTTTTTT. It is translated as CASSLGPLEKLFF.

The J gene is TRBJ1-5, the V gene TRBV24-1; 8 bases are shared with TRBD1. CDR1 KGHDR and CDR2 SFDVKD come from the germline V gene. Germline trimming cut 4 bases from V and 6 bases from J; bases unmatched to any gene: 1. This CDR3 has 13 amino acids. The DNA for the CDR3 is TGTGCCACCAGTGAACAGGGGGGTCAGCCCCAGCATTTT. It encodes CATSEQGGQPQHF.

The gene calls are TRBV28 and TRBJ1-5; no definite D call. Trimming shortened V by 8 bases and J by 2 bases, and 16 bases separated the two germline ends. Per the germline V gene, CDR1 is MDHEN and CDR2 is SYDVKM. The CDR3 sequence is 15 residues long. This CDR3 reads CASYPNGEGNQPQHF. CDR3 sequence (DNA): TGTGCCAGCTACCCAAACGGGGAGGGCAATCAGCCCCAGCATTTT.

The chain joins TRBV29-1 to TRBJ1-1, with D unclear. The CDR3 has 10 amino acids. Germline CDR1 SQVTM, CDR2 ANQGSEA. The CDR3 is CTVRDTEAFF. The CDR3 DNA follows: TGCACCGTCCGGGACACTGAAGCTTTCTTT. Together with reference TRBV29-1 and TRBJ1-1, the CDR3 gives the full variable domain: SAVISQKPSRDICQRGTSLTIQCQVDSQVTMMFWYRQQPGQSLTLIATANQGSEATYESGFVIDKFPISRPNLTFSTLTVSNMSPEDSSIYLCTVRDTEAFFGQGTRLTVV.

The rearrangement joins TRBV7-9 to TRBJ2-1; TRBD2 aligns across 12 bases. J lost 16 bases, V lost 5 bases, and 24 bases had no gene match. The length of the CDR3 is 18 residues. Germline V lookup: CDR1 SEHNR, CDR2 FQNEAQ (reference sequence). The CDR3 region has the DNA TGTGCCAGCAGCCCAACACGGGGAGGACTAGCGGGAAAATTTGCCCATTTCTTC. Translating gives CASSPTRGGLAGKFAHFF.

The chain links TRBV28 to TRBJ1-5, with 8 nucleotides matching TRBD1. V lost 1 base, J lost 1 base, and 3 bases stayed unmatched. The germline V gene encodes CDR1 MDHEN and CDR2 SYDVKM. CDR3 length: 16 amino acids. The CDR3 here is CASSLYRGSSNQPQHF. DNA for the CDR3: TGTGCCAGCAGTTTATACAGGGGGTCGAGCAATCAGCCCCAGCATTTT.

V gene TRBV6-6 combines with J gene TRBJ1-1; D call uncertain. Germline V gene lookup returns CDR1 MNHNY and CDR2 SVGAGI (reference sequence). CDR3 length equals 12 residues. V was pared by 0 bases and J by 5 bases, with 4 bases between. Written as DNA, the CDR3 is TGTGCCAGCAGTTACTCGAGTACTGAAGCTTTCTTT. Amino acid sequence: CASSYSSTEAFF.

The chain recombines TRBV18 with TRBJ2-2; 10 bases agree with TRBD1. Germline V gene sequence: CDR1 KGHSH, CDR2 LQKENI. After removal of 6 bases from V and 7 bases from J, the junction contained 11 bases not matched to a gene. The CDR3 has 16 residues. The CDR3 nucleotides read TGTGCCAGCTCTCCATTGACAGGGGGCGCAGGCGGGGAGCTGTTTTTT. This sequence encodes CASSPLTGGAGGELFF.

The genes are TRBV15 and TRBJ1-1, with no clear D. This CDR3 has 15 amino acids. Germline V CDR1 and CDR2: LNHNV, YYDKDF (reference sequence). The V end was cut by 3 bases, the J end by 2 bases, with 13 bases between. CDR3 in amino acids: CATSRTRSQNTEAFF. The CDR3 DNA is TGTGCCACCAGCAGGACTCGGAGTCAAAACACTGAAGCTTTCTTT.